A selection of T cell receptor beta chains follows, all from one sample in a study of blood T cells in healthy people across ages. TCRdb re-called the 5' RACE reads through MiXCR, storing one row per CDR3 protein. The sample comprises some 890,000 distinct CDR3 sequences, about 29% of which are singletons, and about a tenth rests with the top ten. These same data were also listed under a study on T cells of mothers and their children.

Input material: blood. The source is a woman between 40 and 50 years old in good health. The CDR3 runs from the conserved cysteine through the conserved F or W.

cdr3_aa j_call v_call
CASSLVQPRETQYF TRBJ2-5 TRBV5-1
CASSPQGPYSPLHF TRBJ1-6 TRBV7-2
CSPRATYQETQYF TRBJ2-5 TRBV20-1
CSAARGPNSYEQYF TRBJ2-7 TRBV20-1
CASKHEGAGGEKLFF TRBJ1-4 TRBV6-5
CSARDPTYSYNEQFF TRBJ2-1 TRBV20-1
CSARGDREGYNEQFF TRBJ2-1 TRBV20-1
CASSAGGGNYGYTF TRBJ1-2 TRBV6-5
CASSPGQLNIQYF TRBJ2-4 TRBV6-1
CASSLAFGGGGYTF TRBJ1-2 TRBV7-2
CGVPGDRGRYEQYF TRBJ2-7 TRBV29-1
CSAIKGGSSYEQYF TRBJ2-7 TRBV20-1
CASSRTNTEAFF TRBJ1-1 TRBV11-2
CASRNQESSYNEQFF TRBJ2-1 TRBV2
CASTDTGHVGEQYF TRBJ2-7 TRBV7-2
CSVRPGLGRINEQFF TRBJ2-1 TRBV29-1
CASSTPGTGTGELFF TRBJ2-2 TRBV27
CASSIQQGLNEQFF TRBJ2-1 TRBV7-2
CASSLRGGGQPQHF TRBJ1-5 TRBV5-1
CSAPGDSEKLFF TRBJ1-4 TRBV20-1
CSARVGGAVGEQYF TRBJ2-7 TRBV20-1
CSAPQGGLPDTQYF TRBJ2-3 TRBV20-1
CASSPLDGYLSYGYTF TRBJ1-2 TRBV28
CASSLDRPSSYNEQFF TRBJ2-1 TRBV5-1
CASSFLQGGTEAFF TRBJ1-1 TRBV7-2
CASSAPGFVATETQYF TRBJ2-5 TRBV7-2
CSVVGSGVEQFF TRBJ2-1 TRBV29-1
CSADSGYNEQFF TRBJ2-1 TRBV29-1
CASSLSLTGETQYF TRBJ2-5 TRBV7-3
CSASKGDNEKLFF TRBJ1-4 TRBV20-1
CASRAGFGTGDEKLFF TRBJ1-4 TRBV4-1
CASSPWEGLAGKETQYF TRBJ2-5 TRBV4-2
CASSQGLAGPYEQYF TRBJ2-7 TRBV4-3
CASFSGGAADAQYF TRBJ2-3 TRBV12-3/TRBV12-4
CASSTLAGVYNEQFF TRBJ2-1 TRBV12-3/TRBV12-4
CASSDTGRNEQYF - TRBV2
CASSLAIGGSQETQYF TRBJ2-5 TRBV7-2
CASSLSSGIYGYTF TRBJ1-2 TRBV28
CASSLGGTETYEQYF TRBJ2-7 TRBV7-2
CASSQDRSRYGYTF TRBJ1-2 TRBV18